The clone carrying this T cell receptor beta chain has at least ten counts. What it recognizes is unknown. The sample comes from a study of T cells in Graves' hyperthyroidism and ophthalmopathy. Findings of the study overall: In the analysis, a 13 V-J model separated ophthalmopathy from stable hyperthyroidism. Before onset, by a median of around 6.4 months, the model predicted ophthalmopathy.

Germline V gene sequence: CDR1 DFQATT, CDR2 SNEGSKA (reference sequence). The CDR3 consists of 15 residues. V shed 6 bases and J shed 0 bases, with 16 bases lying between them. The diagnoses drew upon clinical symptoms, serum thyroxine and TRAb, thyroid ultrasound and orbital computed tomography. Researchers took RNA transcripts and amplified the TCR beta CDR3 regions from them. TCR CDR3 regions were first amplified by RT-PCR with HTBI primers. One entry per CDR3 protein results from TCRdb running MiXCR on the multiplex PCR reads. The sample carries roughly 400,000 distinct CDR3 sequences, over 12% recorded once.

The chain carries TRBV20-1 and TRBJ2-3; D is possibly TRBD2 (7 bases). Source material: blood. The clonotype originates from a middle-aged man with Graves' ophthalmopathy. CDR3 loop: CSAHTGGLSTDTQYF. The CDR3, as DNA: TGCAGTGCCCACACGGGGGGCCTTAGCACAGATACGCAGTATTTT.